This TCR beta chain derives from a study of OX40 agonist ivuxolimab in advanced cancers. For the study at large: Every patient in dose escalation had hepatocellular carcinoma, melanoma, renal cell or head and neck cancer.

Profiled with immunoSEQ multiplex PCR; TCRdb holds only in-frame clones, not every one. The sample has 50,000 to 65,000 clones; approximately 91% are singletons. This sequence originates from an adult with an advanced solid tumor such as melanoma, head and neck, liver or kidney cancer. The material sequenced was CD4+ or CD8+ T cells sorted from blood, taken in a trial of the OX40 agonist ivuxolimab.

For the CDR3, the DNA is TGCGCCAGCAGTGGGACAGGGGACACCGGGGAGCTGTTTTTT. Protein product: CASSGTGDTGELFF. The chain uses TRBV4-1 and TRBJ2-2; 10 bases are a match to TRBD1. Germline lookup yields CDR1 MGHRA and CDR2 YSYEKL. J gave up 3 bases and V 6 bases, and 1 base lay outside the gene matches. The CDR3 is 14 amino acids.